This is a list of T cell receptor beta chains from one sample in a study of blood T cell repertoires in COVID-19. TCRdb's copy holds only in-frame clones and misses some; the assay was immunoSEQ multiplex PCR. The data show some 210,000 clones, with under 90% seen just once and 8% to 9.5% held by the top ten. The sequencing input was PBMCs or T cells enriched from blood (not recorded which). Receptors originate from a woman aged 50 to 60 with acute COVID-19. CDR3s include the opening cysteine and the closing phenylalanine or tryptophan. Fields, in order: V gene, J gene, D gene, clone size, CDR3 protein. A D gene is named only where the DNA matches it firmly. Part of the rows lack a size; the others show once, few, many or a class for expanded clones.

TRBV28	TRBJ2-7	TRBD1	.	CASSIPTTGTAYLSYEQYF
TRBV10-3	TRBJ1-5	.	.	CAISAQTNQPQHF
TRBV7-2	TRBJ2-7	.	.	CASSFGGSQGSYEQYF
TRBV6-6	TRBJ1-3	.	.	CASRSGGEHTIYF
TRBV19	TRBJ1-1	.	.	CASIFRTEAFF
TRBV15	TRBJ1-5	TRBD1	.	CATSKPRDRANQPQHF
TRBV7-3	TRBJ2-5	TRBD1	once	CASSPTGGRPLGETQYF
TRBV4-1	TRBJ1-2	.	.	CASSQDRGSSYGYTF
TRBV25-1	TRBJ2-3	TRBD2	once	CAAGLAGVDTQYF
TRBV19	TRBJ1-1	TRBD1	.	CATSRTGNTEAFF
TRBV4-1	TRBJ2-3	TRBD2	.	CASSQRGSVGTDTQYF
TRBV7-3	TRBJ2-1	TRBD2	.	CASSRGTSFDNEQFF
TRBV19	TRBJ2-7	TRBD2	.	CASSVSSSGIYEQYF
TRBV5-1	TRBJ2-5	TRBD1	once	CASSSVPGTEETQYF
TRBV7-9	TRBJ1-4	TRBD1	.	CASSLAGGDRVEKLFF
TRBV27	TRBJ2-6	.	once	CASSWVQGLSGANVLTF
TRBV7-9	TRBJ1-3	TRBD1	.	CASSHDRGLKNTIYF
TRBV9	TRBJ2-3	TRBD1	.	CASSVDLGQGWNTQYF
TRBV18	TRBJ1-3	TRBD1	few	CASSPIGQASGNTIYF
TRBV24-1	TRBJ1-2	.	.	CATSDSGAGYGYTF
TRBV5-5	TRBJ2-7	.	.	CASSRDTYEQYF
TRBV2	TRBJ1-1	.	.	CASTLGGTEAFF
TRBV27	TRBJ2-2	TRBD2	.	CASSLSRGVLARTGELFF
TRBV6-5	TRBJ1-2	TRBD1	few	CAILPADRVSYGYTF
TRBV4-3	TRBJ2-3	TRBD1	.	CASSQDPLTGGLADTQYF
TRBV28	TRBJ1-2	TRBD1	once	CASSLRRMPSASRTGINYGYTF
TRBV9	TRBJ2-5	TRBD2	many	CASSVGWGGQETQYF
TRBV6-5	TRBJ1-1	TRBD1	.	CASSYMATGVKAEAFF
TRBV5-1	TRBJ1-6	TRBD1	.	CASSFGTGGSPLHF
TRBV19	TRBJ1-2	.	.	CASSMAGKSYGYTF
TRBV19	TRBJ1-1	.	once	CASSIRFRQSLGAEAFF
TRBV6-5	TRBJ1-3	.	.	CASSYGSAGNTIYF
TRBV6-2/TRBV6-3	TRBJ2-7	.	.	CASSYGRVNYEQYF
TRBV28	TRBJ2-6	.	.	CASSLFQGSSGANVLTF
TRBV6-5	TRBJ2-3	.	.	CASSEIQSTDTQYF
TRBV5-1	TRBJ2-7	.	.	CASRWGPQETYEQYF
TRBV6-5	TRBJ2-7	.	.	CASSYWGPPYEQYF
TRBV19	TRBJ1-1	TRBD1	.	CASSWQGDNEAFF
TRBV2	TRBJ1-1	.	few	CASSTQTGTEAFF
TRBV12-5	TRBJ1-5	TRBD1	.	CASGSPLGQGPNQPQHF
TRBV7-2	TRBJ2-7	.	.	CASSLPMGGSSYEQYF